This T cell receptor (beta chain) was observed in a study of beta chain features in type 1 diabetes. Study results and caveats: Type 1 diabetes patients had fewer VDJ junction insertions and more deletions. All four CD4+ subsets from Type 1 diabetes patients carried moderately but significantly shorter TCRB CDR3s.

Purity exceeded 98% in all sorted populations. V was trimmed by 8 bases and J by 4 bases, leaving 20 bases between them. CDR1 and CDR2 (germline): SEHNR, FQNEAQ (reference sequence). This CDR3 has 16 residues. For this clone: Its antigen is currently unknown.

Since all of the isolated RNA was reverse transcribed, expressed TCRB transcripts were what got sequenced. Generated by immunoSEQ multiplex PCR, the TCRdb table keeps only in-frame clones and is missing some. The data show about 160,000 clones, about 8.1% seen once. The sample taken for sequencing was central memory CD4+ T cells from blood. This receptor was identified in a young woman with type 1 diabetes. The chain links TRBV7-9 to TRBJ2-2, with D possibly matching TRBD1 (6 bases). In DNA form, the CDR3 reads TGTGCCAGCGTCTTGACGGCAGGGGTTCCCACCGGGGAGCTGTTTTTT. Amino acid sequence: CASVLTAGVPTGELFF.